One TCR beta chain is described in this entry. Its antigen is undetermined. This record comes from a study of CD8 T cells in Susac syndrome. Study-level information: Patients with Susac syndrome were therapy-naive, on corticosteroids, or on intravenous immunoglobulin alone at blood draw.

General study points: By the study's own acknowledgment, its TCR sequencing and HLA analysis included relatively few individuals.

The CDR3 extends over 16 amino acids. Trimming took off 0 bases at V and 1 base at J, with 13 bases between the two ends. Germline CDR1 and CDR2: LGHNA and YSLEER. The TEMRA cells underwent FACS enrichment, while the CD8+ and CD4+ T cells underwent negative isolation. Random-hexamer reverse transcription was applied to about 0.5 to 1 ug RNA. The amplification used immunoSEQ multiplex PCR on TCR beta CDR3; it spanned 54 Vbeta and 13 Jbeta. TCRdb independently ran MiXCR on the immunoSEQ multiplex PCR reads; one entry per CDR3 protein. Among some 150,000 distinct CDR3 sequences listed, roughly 95% were seen once.

The sample consisted of CD4+ T cells from PBMCs. This chain uses TRBV4-3 with TRBJ2-7, with D unresolved. The sequence was collected from a human donor with Susac syndrome. The CDR3 is CASSQDYRSPSYEQYF. As DNA, the CDR3 is TGCGCCAGCAGCCAAGACTATCGCAGTCCGTCCTACGAGCAGTACTTC.